This entry describes one TCR beta chain. The antigen it binds to is not known. Base qualities are missing; no much larger clone stands one base away. The donors were healthy, HIV-negative adults with no recently reported acute infections or vaccinations. Every donor was a Caucasian adult residing in Nashville, Tennessee, USA. CD4+ T cells were enriched by magnetic negative selection; naive cells were then positively selected on CD45RA, and the negative fraction formed the memory subset. Blood was collected by leukapheresis, and PBMCs were isolated by Ficoll-Histopaque density gradient centrifugation and then cryopreserved in liquid nitrogen vapor phase. Analytical flow cytometry was used to check the purity and quantity of each magnetically sorted T cell population. Genomic DNA was isolated from every sorted fraction and measured by UV absorbance on a Nanodrop 2000c. The sample originates from a study of shared clonotypes between healthy human individuals (dated by TCRdb to 2019 to 2021). Notes on the research overall: Three men and two women, aged 18 to 49 years, made up the cohort. Each donor's leukapheresis produced roughly between about 0.9 and 9.5 billion PBMCs. To estimate repertoire size and how much clonotypes are shared between individuals, the study performed deep sequencing of blood TCR repertoires from roughly five healthy adults. Libraries were prepared and TCR repertoires were sequenced by different laboratories using diverse techniques, in order to increase sequencing depth and limit assay-specific biases. For each donor, CD4 naive and CD4 memory were each run on three plates, CD8 naive on two plates, and CD8 memory on one plate.

The CDR3 sequence holds 21 residues, the cysteine and phenylalanine included. Only the CDR3 region is kept as DNA, spanning 63 bases read in frame from base 1. The CDR1 and CDR2 encoded by the germline V gene are SGHRS and YFSETQ. Here V drops 4 bases and J drops 1 base, and the junction holds 25 bases not matched to any gene. Using the deep immunoSEQ assay, multiplex PCR amplified TCR CDR3 regions from genomic DNA. Extracted genomic DNA from each cell subset was distributed evenly across all wells of several immunoSEQ 96-well plates, and each plate was treated as a replicate. For sorted subsets, roughly 200 ng of genomic DNA, equivalent to roughly 33,000 T cell genomes, went into each replicate PCR. The purified libraries were quantified using a Qubit 3.0 fluorometer, sized with a Bioanalyzer 2100, and then quantified again using the KAPA Library Quantification kit. Each immunoSEQ 96-well plate was sequenced on its own single-read 150-cycle Illumina NextSeq 550 flow cell. Turning to the authors' computational methods: Because the immunoSEQ output included only junctional sequences and no quality scores, the filtering could not be the same as the filtering used for full-length reads. Sequences were annotated with PyIR, a Python wrapper for IgBLAST v1.9, and V/J genes and CDR3 were assigned using IMGT germline references. Reads were removed for weak V/J assignments (E-value above 1e-6), missing CDR3, stop codons, out-of-frame junctions, or ambiguous translated residues. V3J clonotypes were defined by identical inferred V gene, J gene, and CDR3 amino acid sequence. The percentage overlap between two repertoires was calculated by dividing the number of shared unique clonotypes by the size of the smaller repertoire. Richness of each repertoire was evaluated using RTK rarefaction, the Chao1 estimator, and Recon v2.1 estimates of unobserved clonotypes. Generation probabilities were computed with OLGA for all TCRbeta clonotypes obtained by the gDNA method from a handful of donors. The table was pulled from immuneACCESS by TCRdb, which kept in-frame rearrangements only. Such tables lose some clones; where checked, under half of the loss comes from unresolved V genes, and the rest has no known cause. V, J and clone size are those of that table, while D and trimming were read from the DNA. The sample data list some 2 million clones, and 90% to 95% of these were observed just once. The ten largest clonotypes hold roughly 0.13% of the sample.

The research as a whole found: About 4.5% of naive CD4, around 4% of naive CD8, approximately 2.2% of memory CD4, and about 0.4% of memory CD8 clonotypes were shared across a few donors. Larger estimated clonotype richness was generally found for naive subsets than for memory subsets. Even with the large sequencing depth, rarefaction of the sorted-subset datasets indicated that sequencing was incomplete. Sampling was restricted to blood, and TCR repertoires in tissues likely differ from the TCR repertoires found in blood. Pairwise subsampling led to the expectation that sequencing depth would affect the degree of clonotype sharing among donors. Because the study included only a small number of donors, the genetic and exposure-history diversity represented was limited. Compared with non-shared clonotypes, the clonotypes found in all four sorted-subset donors had higher generation probabilities.

The TCR comes from a man aged 18 to 29 in good health. Here the chain combines TRBV5-1 and TRBJ1-2, and 7 junction bases match TRBD1. The sample consisted of naive CD4+ T cells sorted from blood. The sample's cell subset or site, from its label and the paper: CD45RA+ positively selected. The sequence in DNA is TGCGCCAGCAGCGGGAGGTCGAGCGGCGTAGGGACAGACCTAAATAACTATGGCTACACCTTC. It is translated as CASSGRSSGVGTDLNNYGYTF.